What follows is one T cell receptor beta chain and its context. Antigen unknown. The data originate from a study of cytomegalovirus exposure and HLA in healthy donors. Study findings and constraints: As immune exposure information, only CMV serostatus was available. Cytomegalovirus-associated TCR beta chains were listed, numbering approximately 150. As was reported, the HLA-A and HLA-B alleles of most subjects were accurately predicted from TCR beta sequences.

Germline CDR1 is MDHEN and CDR2 is SYDVKM. The CDR3 has 15 residues. The trim removed 5 bases at V and 7 bases at J, leaving 8 bases unmatched. Primers: 60 Vbeta forward and 13 Jbeta reverse. Repertoires were generated with immunoSEQ multiplex PCR, while TCRdb's copy carries only in-frame clones and drops some. The profile shows about 130,000 clones, around 83% of them singletons. The TCR was taken from a woman aged 30 to 39 in good health and CMV-seropositive. The chain recombines TRBV28 with TRBJ1-6, with TRBD1 matching over 7 bases. The sequenced material came from PBMCs. CDR3 sequence (DNA): TGTGCCAGCAGTACGACCCCGGGACAGAATTCACCCCTCCACTTT. This codes for CASSTTPGQNSPLHF.